The present T cell receptor (beta chain) was sequenced within a study of blood T cell repertoires in COVID-19. Overall study: Sources were T cells, B-cell-depleted T cells, or PBMCs; the material itself was cDNA or gDNA.

The CDR3 is 14 amino acids. The germline CDR1 and CDR2 sequences are SGHTA and FQGTGA. The V gene lost 2 bases and the J gene lost 7 bases, with 9 bases spanning the gap. Cohort placement rested on clinical history that participants reported themselves. Under the authors' procedure: Amplification with reference gene primers provided the estimates of nucleated cell counts. Measured with immunoSEQ multiplex PCR; TCRdb has only the in-frame clones, and not every one. V and J calls and clone size are given by that table; D and trimming were obtained from the DNA. The data contain 150,000 to 190,000 clones, 84% of them singletons.

V is TRBV7-3 and J is TRBJ1-6; D gene unclear. Sequencing was done on a sample of PBMCs or T cells enriched from blood (not recorded which). The clonotype was recovered from a man between 50 and 59 years old who had recovered from COVID-19. CDR3 sequence: CASSLSGVNSPLHF. The DNA of the CDR3 is TGTGCCAGCAGCTTATCCGGGGTCAATTCACCCCTCCACTTT.